These T cell receptor beta chains were read from a single sample in a study of blood T cell repertoires in COVID-19. Sequencing used immunoSEQ multiplex PCR; TCRdb keeps in-frame clones, though not all of them. The sample contains 250,000 to 350,000 clones, 80% to 85% of which appear only once. The sequenced sample consisted of peripheral blood. The receptor set was obtained from a person aged 70 to 85 with COVID-19, enrolled during active disease. CDR3s include the opening cysteine and the closing phenylalanine or tryptophan. D genes are given only for firm matches. Size is stated for part of the rows, as once, few or many counts, or as a class when the clone is expanded.

v_call: TRBV4-1
clone_size: -
j_call: TRBJ2-1
cdr3_length: 18
d_call: TRBD2
cdr3_aa: CASSQPGTSVRAYNEQFF
cdr3_nt: TGCGCCAGCAGCCAACCCGGGACTAGCGTTAGGGCCTACAATGAGCAGTTCTTC

v_call: TRBV5-1
clone_size: -
j_call: TRBJ2-1
cdr3_length: 16
d_call: TRBD1
cdr3_aa: CASSWTGTGGGNEQFF
cdr3_nt: TGCGCCAGCAGCTGGACCGGGACAGGGGGAGGGAATGAGCAGTTCTTC

v_call: TRBV5-4
clone_size: -
j_call: TRBJ2-7
cdr3_length: 15
d_call: -
cdr3_aa: CASSRPGRGGSEQYF
cdr3_nt: TGTGCCAGCAGCCGGCCGGGCAGGGGAGGGTCCGAGCAGTACTTC

v_call: TRBV28
clone_size: -
j_call: TRBJ1-1
cdr3_length: 12
d_call: -
cdr3_aa: CASSERNTEAFF
cdr3_nt: TGTGCCAGCAGCGAGCGGAACACTGAAGCTTTCTTT

v_call: TRBV4-2
clone_size: -
j_call: TRBJ2-7
cdr3_length: 16
d_call: -
cdr3_aa: CASSQVFGRDPYEQYF
cdr3_nt: TGTGCCAGCAGCCAAGTTTTTGGGCGGGACCCCTACGAGCAGTACTTC

v_call: TRBV20-1
clone_size: -
j_call: TRBJ1-1
cdr3_length: 11
d_call: -
cdr3_aa: CSASLRAEAFF
cdr3_nt: TGCAGTGCTAGTTTGCGGGCTGAAGCTTTCTTT

v_call: TRBV12-3/TRBV12-4
clone_size: -
j_call: TRBJ2-1
cdr3_length: 12
d_call: -
cdr3_aa: CASSHGHSEQFF
cdr3_nt: TGTGCCAGCAGTCATGGACATTCTGAGCAGTTCTTC

v_call: TRBV14
clone_size: few
j_call: TRBJ1-2
cdr3_length: 13
d_call: TRBD1
cdr3_aa: CASSSIQGAGYTF
cdr3_nt: TGTGCCAGCAGCAGTATCCAGGGGGCCGGCTACACCTTC

v_call: TRBV27
clone_size: -
j_call: TRBJ1-5
cdr3_length: 15
d_call: -
cdr3_aa: CASSSGVGGNQPQHF
cdr3_nt: TGTGCCAGCAGTTCCGGGGTAGGTGGCAATCAGCCCCAGCATTTT

v_call: TRBV6-5
clone_size: few
j_call: TRBJ2-7
cdr3_length: 13
d_call: TRBD2
cdr3_aa: CASILAGGVEQYF
cdr3_nt: TGTGCCAGCATTCTCGCGGGGGGTGTCGAGCAGTACTTC

v_call: TRBV19
clone_size: -
j_call: TRBJ1-1
cdr3_length: 13
d_call: TRBD1
cdr3_aa: CASSETGLTEAFF
cdr3_nt: TGTGCCAGTAGCGAGACAGGGCTCACTGAAGCTTTCTTT

v_call: TRBV6-4
clone_size: -
j_call: TRBJ2-2
cdr3_length: 13
d_call: -
cdr3_aa: CASSDIGSGELFF
cdr3_nt: TGTGCCAGCAGTGACATCGGTTCCGGGGAGCTGTTTTTT

v_call: TRBV30
clone_size: -
j_call: TRBJ2-4
cdr3_length: 15
d_call: -
cdr3_aa: CACTTPGLSKNIQYF
cdr3_nt: TGTGCCTGCACCACTCCGGGACTTTCCAAAAACATTCAGTACTTC

v_call: TRBV6-5
clone_size: -
j_call: TRBJ2-3
cdr3_length: 13
d_call: -
cdr3_aa: CASNQGMGDTQYF
cdr3_nt: TGTGCCAGCAACCAGGGAATGGGAGATACGCAGTATTTT

v_call: TRBV9
clone_size: few
j_call: TRBJ2-3
cdr3_length: 16
d_call: -
cdr3_aa: CASSVAGGRSTDTQYF
cdr3_nt: TGTGCCAGCAGCGTAGCCGGGGGGCGTAGTACAGATACGCAGTATTTT

v_call: TRBV6-5
clone_size: -
j_call: TRBJ2-1
cdr3_length: 15
d_call: -
cdr3_aa: CASSYDSGKGNEQFF
cdr3_nt: TGTGCCAGCAGTTACGATAGCGGCAAAGGTAATGAGCAGTTCTTC

v_call: TRBV4-3
clone_size: -
j_call: TRBJ1-4
cdr3_length: 13
d_call: TRBD1
cdr3_aa: CASSGTVNEKLFF
cdr3_nt: TGCGCCAGCAGTGGGACAGTTAATGAAAAACTGTTTTTT

v_call: TRBV19
clone_size: -
j_call: TRBJ2-2
cdr3_length: 15
d_call: TRBD1
cdr3_aa: CASSRGQGRPGELFF
cdr3_nt: TGTGCCAGTAGTAGGGGACAGGGACGACCCGGGGAGCTGTTTTTT

v_call: TRBV7-9
clone_size: -
j_call: TRBJ1-5
cdr3_length: 14
d_call: -
cdr3_aa: CASSLVGPNQPQHF
cdr3_nt: TGTGCCAGCAGCTTAGTTGGCCCGAATCAGCCCCAGCATTTT

v_call: TRBV7-9
clone_size: -
j_call: TRBJ2-5
cdr3_length: 15
d_call: TRBD2
cdr3_aa: CASSLASGRAETQYF
cdr3_nt: TGTGCCAGCAGCTTAGCTAGCGGGAGGGCAGAGACCCAGTACTTC

v_call: TRBV15
clone_size: -
j_call: TRBJ2-7
cdr3_length: 13
d_call: TRBD1
cdr3_aa: CATSSRTGYEQYF
cdr3_nt: TGTGCCACCAGCTCCCGGACAGGCTACGAGCAGTACTTC

v_call: TRBV4-1
clone_size: -
j_call: TRBJ2-3
cdr3_length: 21
d_call: TRBD2
cdr3_aa: CASSQFRSGGGRRLPEVRQYF
cdr3_nt: TGCGCCAGCAGCCAATTCCGAAGCGGGGGGGGCCGAAGACTGCCCGAAGTTAGGCAGTATTTT

v_call: TRBV6-2/TRBV6-3
clone_size: -
j_call: TRBJ2-7
cdr3_length: 14
d_call: -
cdr3_aa: CASSFSLAAHEQYF
cdr3_nt: TGTGCCAGCAGTTTTTCCCTAGCCGCCCACGAGCAGTACTTC

v_call: TRBV4-1
clone_size: -
j_call: TRBJ2-7
cdr3_length: 13
d_call: -
cdr3_aa: CASSQTASYEQYF
cdr3_nt: TGCGCCAGCAGCCAGACAGCCTCCTACGAGCAGTACTTC

v_call: TRBV18
clone_size: once
j_call: TRBJ2-5
cdr3_length: 13
d_call: -
cdr3_aa: CASSPPARETQYF
cdr3_nt: TGTGCCAGCTCACCACCGGCTCGAGAGACCCAGTACTTC

v_call: TRBV19
clone_size: -
j_call: TRBJ1-2
cdr3_length: 15
d_call: TRBD1
cdr3_aa: CASSTYRGAKDGYTF
cdr3_nt: TGTGCCAGTAGTACTTACAGGGGAGCGAAAGATGGCTACACCTTC

v_call: TRBV7-2
clone_size: -
j_call: TRBJ1-1
cdr3_length: 14
d_call: -
cdr3_aa: CASSPRNDMFEAFF
cdr3_nt: TGTGCCAGCAGCCCCCGAAACGACATGTTTGAAGCTTTCTTT

v_call: TRBV6-4
clone_size: -
j_call: TRBJ1-1
cdr3_length: 16
d_call: -
cdr3_aa: CASSDSTDRTNTEAFF
cdr3_nt: TGTGCCAGCAGTGACTCGACAGACAGAACGAACACTGAAGCTTTCTTT